This T cell receptor beta chain was recovered during a study of cytomegalovirus exposure and HLA in healthy donors (dated by TCRdb to 2017 to 2019). Regarding the study in general: According to a later analysis, the 120 validation repertoires were produced on the same platform as the 666 repertoires of the first cohort. The study aimed to test whether signatures of past pathogen exposure could be identified by cataloging public T cell receptors. To predict cytomegalovirus infection status, the study combined high-throughput TCR immunosequencing, statistical association of individual TCRs with disease status, and machine learning. A separate validation cohort of 90 to 150 different subjects was used in addition to the 666-subject first cohort. Overall study results and their limits: Across donors, most TCR sequences were observed very rarely, whereas some public TCRs were present in many individuals. A later analysis lacked HLA typing for the validation cohort, so it scored co-occurrence in that cohort across all 110 or so repertoires. The study listed over 150 TCR beta chains as associated with cytomegalovirus. The authors suggested that the approach could potentially be extended to other disease states and immunological phenotypes. Cytomegalovirus status was reported to be diagnosed by the classifier with high specificity and sensitivity in both the original and validation cohorts. Subsequent analysis determined that TCRs grouped into clusters in the first cohort also showed a tendency toward co-occurrence across the roughly 110 validation repertoires, and about 93% of cluster scores exceeded 0. In vitro tests confirmed that a few of the cytomegalovirus-associated TCR beta chains recognize cytomegalovirus antigens.

Libraries were constructed by the immunoSEQ multiplex PCR assay. In the original analysis: To diagnose cytomegalovirus status from the catalog of TCR beta chain sequences, a statistical classification framework was built. This immuneACCESS table, as held by TCRdb, lists in-frame sequences with V and J called but not all clones. Of the missing ones, under half trace to an unresolved V gene in checked studies; the others have no known cause. That table gives V, J and clone size, and the DNA gave D and trimming. The sample table contains about 240,000 clones; only one count was recorded for 86% of them. The top ten constitute roughly 1.2% of the sample. To note about this clone: The antigen this receptor binds is unknown. No quality values exist for individual bases; no much larger clone is one base distant.

CDR1 and CDR2, per the germline V gene, are SGHRS and YFSETQ. The junction carries 19 bases between V and J, which are trimmed by 4 bases and 4 bases respectively. The CDR3 holds 16 amino acids from the cysteine to the phenylalanine. CDR3 DNA is the only sequence kept; it has 48 bases, read in frame from the first base. Separate from the approximately 700-subject first cohort, the validation cohort of about 120 subjects was the group to which the donors belonged. Recombination linked TRBV5-1 to TRBJ2-3; TRBD1 is possibly the D segment (6 matching bases). Sequencing was done on a sample of PBMCs. The clonotype was recovered from a woman in her 30s in good health and CMV-seropositive. The DNA is as follows: TGCGCCAGCAGCAGCAGCGTCGTCGAGGGGGCAGATACGCAGTATTTT. It encodes CASSSSVVEGADTQYF.